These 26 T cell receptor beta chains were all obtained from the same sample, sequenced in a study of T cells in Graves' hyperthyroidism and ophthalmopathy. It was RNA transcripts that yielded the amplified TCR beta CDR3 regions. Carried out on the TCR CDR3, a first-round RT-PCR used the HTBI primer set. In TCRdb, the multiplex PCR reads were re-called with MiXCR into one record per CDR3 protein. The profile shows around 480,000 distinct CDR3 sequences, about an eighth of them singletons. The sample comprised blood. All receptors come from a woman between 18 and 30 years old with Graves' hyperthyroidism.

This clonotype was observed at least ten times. The CDR3 loop reads CASSPSGGRSSYEQYV. As DNA, the CDR3 is TGTGCCAGCTCACCATCGGGCGGGAGGAGCTCCTACGAGCAGTACGTC. This rearrangement joins TRBV18 to TRBJ2-7; 8 nucleotides align to TRBD2. J gave up 0 bases and V 2 bases, and 6 bases lay outside the gene matches. The CDR3 extends over 16 amino acids. The germline V gene has CDR1 KGHSH and CDR2 LQKENI.

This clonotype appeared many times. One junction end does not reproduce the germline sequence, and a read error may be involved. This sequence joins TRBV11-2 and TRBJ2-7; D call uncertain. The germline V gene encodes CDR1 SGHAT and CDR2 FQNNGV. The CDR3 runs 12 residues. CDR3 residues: CASSLDRSEQYF. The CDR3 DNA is TGTGCCAGCAGCCTAGACCGGTCCGAGCAGTACTTC.

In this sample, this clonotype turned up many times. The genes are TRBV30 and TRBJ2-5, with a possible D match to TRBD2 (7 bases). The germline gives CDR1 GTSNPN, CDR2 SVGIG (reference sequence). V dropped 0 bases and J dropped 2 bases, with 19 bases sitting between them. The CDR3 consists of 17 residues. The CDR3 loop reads CAWSVRPGGAYQETQYF. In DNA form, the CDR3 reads TGTGCCTGGAGTGTACGCCCGGGGGGCGCCTATCAAGAGACCCAGTACTTC.

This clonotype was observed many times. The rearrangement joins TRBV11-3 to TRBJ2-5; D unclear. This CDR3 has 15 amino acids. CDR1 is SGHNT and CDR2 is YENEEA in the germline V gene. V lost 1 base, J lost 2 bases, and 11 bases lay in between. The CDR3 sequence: CASSLGLSRQETQYF. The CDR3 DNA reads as TGTGCCAGCAGCTTAGGCCTATCCAGACAAGAGACCCAGTACTTC.

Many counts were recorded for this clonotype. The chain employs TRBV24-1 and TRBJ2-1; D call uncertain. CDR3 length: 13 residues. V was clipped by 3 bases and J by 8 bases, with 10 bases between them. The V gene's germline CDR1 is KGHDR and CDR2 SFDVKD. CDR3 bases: TGTGCCACCAGTGATGGATCGTTGGATGAGCAGTTCTTC. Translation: CATSDGSLDEQFF.

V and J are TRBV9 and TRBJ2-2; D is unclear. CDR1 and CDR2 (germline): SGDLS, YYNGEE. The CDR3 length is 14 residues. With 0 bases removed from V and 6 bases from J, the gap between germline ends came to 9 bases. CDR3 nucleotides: TGTGCCAGCAGCGTAGAACTCGCGGCCGGGGAGCTGTTTTTT. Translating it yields CASSVELAAGELFF.

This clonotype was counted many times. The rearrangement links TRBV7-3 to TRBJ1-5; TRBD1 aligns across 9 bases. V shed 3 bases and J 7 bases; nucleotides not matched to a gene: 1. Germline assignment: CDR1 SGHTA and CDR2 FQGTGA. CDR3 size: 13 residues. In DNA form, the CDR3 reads TGTGCCAGCAGCTTCGGACAGGGGCAGCCCCAGCATTTT. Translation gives CASSFGQGQPQHF.

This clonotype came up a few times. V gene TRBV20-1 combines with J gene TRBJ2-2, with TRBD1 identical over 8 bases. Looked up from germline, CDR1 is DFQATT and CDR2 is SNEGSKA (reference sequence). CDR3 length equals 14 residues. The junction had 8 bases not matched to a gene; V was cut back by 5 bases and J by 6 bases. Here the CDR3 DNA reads TGCAGTGCTCCACTCCGACAGGGGTCCGGGGAGCTGTTTTTT. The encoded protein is CSAPLRQGSGELFF.

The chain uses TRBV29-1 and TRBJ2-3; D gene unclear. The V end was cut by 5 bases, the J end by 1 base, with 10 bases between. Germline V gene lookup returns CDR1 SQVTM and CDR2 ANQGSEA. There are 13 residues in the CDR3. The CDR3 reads CSVRNLGTDTQYF. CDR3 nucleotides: TGCAGCGTTAGGAATCTCGGCACAGATACGCAGTATTTT.

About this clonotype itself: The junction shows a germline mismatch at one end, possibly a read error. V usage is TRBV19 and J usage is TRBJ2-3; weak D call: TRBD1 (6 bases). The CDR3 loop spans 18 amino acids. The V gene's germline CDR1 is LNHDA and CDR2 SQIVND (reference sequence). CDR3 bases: TGTGCCGGTAGTATAGACCGGACAGCCTATTCTAGCACAGATACGCAGTATTTT. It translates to CAGSIDRTAYSSTDTQYF.

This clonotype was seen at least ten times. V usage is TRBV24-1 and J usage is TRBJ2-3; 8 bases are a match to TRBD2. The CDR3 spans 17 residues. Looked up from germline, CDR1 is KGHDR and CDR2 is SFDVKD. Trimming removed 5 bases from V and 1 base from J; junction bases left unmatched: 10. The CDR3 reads CATSGPRAGVGTDTQYF. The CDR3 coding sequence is TGTGCCACCAGTGGTCCTCGAGCGGGAGTGGGCACAGATACGCAGTATTTT.

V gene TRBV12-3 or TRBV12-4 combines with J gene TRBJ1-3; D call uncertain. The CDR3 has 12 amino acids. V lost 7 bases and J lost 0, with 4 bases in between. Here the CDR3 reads CASTASGNTIYF. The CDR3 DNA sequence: TGTGCCAGCACGGCCTCTGGAAACACCATATATTTT.

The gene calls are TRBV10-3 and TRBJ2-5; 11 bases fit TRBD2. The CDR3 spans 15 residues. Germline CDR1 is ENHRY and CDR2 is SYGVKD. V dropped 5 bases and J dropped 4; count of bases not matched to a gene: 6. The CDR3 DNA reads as TGTGCCATCAGTAATACTAGCGGGAGTGGAGAGACCCAGTACTTC. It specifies CAISNTSGSGETQYF.

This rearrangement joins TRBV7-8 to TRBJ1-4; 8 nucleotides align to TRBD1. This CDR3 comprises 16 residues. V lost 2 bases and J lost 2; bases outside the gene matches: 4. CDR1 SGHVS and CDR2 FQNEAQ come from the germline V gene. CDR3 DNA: TGTGCCAGCAGCTTATACACAGGGGGGACTAATGAAAAACTGTTTTTT. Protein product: CASSLYTGGTNEKLFF.

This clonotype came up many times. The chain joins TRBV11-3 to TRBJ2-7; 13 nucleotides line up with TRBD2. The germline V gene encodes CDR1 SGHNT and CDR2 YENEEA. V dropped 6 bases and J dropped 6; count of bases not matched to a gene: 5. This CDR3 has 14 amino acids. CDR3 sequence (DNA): TGTGCCAGCAGACTAGCGGGAGGGACAGGCGAGCAGTACTTC. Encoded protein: CASRLAGGTGEQYF.

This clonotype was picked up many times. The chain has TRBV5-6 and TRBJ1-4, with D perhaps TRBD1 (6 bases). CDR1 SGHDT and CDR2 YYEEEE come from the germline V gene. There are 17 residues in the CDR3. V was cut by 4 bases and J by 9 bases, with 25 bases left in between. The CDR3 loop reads CASSPPIQGGGAKKLFF. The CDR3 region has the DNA TGTGCCAGCAGCCCCCCTATACAAGGGGGGGGCGCGAAAAAACTGTTTTTT.

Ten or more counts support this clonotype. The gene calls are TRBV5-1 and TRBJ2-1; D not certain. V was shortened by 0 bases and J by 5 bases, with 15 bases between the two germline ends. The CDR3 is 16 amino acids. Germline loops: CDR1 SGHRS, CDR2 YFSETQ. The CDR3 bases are TGCGCCAGCAGCTTGGCGGTCGACTTTAGAAACAATGAGCAGTTCTTC. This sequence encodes CASSLAVDFRNNEQFF. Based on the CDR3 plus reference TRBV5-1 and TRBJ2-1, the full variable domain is KAGVTQTPRYLIKTRGQQVTLSCSPISGHRSVSWYQQTPGQGLQFLFEYFSETQRNKGNFPGRFSGRQFSNSRSEMNVSTLELGDSALYLCASSLAVDFRNNEQFFGPGTRLTVL.

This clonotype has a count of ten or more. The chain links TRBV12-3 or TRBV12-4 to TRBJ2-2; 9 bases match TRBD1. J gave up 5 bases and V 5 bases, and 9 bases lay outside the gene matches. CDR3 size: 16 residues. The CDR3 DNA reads TGTGCCAGCAGTCCACCCAGGACAGGGGTGACCGGGGAGCTGTTTTTT. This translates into CASSPPRTGVTGELFF.

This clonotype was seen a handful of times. The CDR3 spells CASSLERVRDTEAFF. The CDR3 nucleotides are TGTGCCAGCAGCTTAGAAAGGGTTCGGGACACTGAAGCTTTCTTT. The chain is built from TRBV7-8 and TRBJ1-1; D is unresolved. The germline V and J ends were trimmed by 1 base and 3 bases, with 12 bases remaining between them. CDR1 is SGHVS, CDR2 FQNEAQ, per germline. The CDR3 is made up of 15 amino acids.

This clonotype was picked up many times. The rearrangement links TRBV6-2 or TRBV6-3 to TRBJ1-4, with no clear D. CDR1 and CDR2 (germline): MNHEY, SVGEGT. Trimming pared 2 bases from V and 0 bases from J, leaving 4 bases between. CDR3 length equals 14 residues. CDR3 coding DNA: TGTGCCAGCAGTTACGCCGCAACTAATGAAAAACTGTTTTTT. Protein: CASSYAATNEKLFF.

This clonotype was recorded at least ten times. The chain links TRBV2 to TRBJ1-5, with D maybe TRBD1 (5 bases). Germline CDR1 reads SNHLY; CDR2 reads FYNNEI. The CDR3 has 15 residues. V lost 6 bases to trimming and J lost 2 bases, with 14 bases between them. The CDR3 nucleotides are TGTGCCAGCAGAGGGGTTTCTGGACGCAATCAGCCCCAGCATTTT. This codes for CASRGVSGRNQPQHF.

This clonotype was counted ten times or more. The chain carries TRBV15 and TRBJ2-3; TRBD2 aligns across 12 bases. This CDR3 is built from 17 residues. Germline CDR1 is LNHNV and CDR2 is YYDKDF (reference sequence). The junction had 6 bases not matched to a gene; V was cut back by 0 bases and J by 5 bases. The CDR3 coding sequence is TGTGCCACCAGCAGAGAGATACTAGCGGGAGGTCAAGATACGCAGTATTTT. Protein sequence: CATSREILAGGQDTQYF.

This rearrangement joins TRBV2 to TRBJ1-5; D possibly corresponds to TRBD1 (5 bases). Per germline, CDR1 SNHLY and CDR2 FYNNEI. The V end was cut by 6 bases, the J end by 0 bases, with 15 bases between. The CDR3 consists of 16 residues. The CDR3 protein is CASRDTDSFSNQPQHF. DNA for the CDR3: TGTGCCAGCAGAGATACCGACAGTTTTAGCAATCAGCCCCAGCATTTT. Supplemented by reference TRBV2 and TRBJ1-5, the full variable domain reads EPEVTQTPSHQVTQMGQEVILRCVPISNHLYFYWYRQILGQKVEFLVSFYNNEISEKSEIFDDQFSVERPDGSNFTLKIRSTKLEDSAMYFCASRDTDSFSNQPQHFGDGTRLSIL.

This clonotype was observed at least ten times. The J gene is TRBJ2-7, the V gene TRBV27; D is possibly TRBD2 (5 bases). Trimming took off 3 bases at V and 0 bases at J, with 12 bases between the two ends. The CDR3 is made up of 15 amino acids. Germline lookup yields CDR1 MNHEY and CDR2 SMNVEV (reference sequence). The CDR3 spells CASSFGGLSSYEQYF. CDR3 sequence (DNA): TGTGCCAGCAGTTTTGGCGGGCTAAGCTCCTACGAGCAGTACTTC.

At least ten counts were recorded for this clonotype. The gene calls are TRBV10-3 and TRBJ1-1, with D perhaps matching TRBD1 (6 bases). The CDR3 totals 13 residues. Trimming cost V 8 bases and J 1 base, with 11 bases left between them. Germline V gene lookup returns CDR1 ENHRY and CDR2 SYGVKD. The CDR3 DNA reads TGTGCCATCGGAGGGACACAGAACACTGAAGCTTTCTTT. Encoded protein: CAIGGTQNTEAFF.

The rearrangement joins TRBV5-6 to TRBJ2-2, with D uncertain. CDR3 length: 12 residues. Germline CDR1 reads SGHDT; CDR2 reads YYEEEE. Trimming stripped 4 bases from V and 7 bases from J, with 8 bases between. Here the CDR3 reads CASSGRYGELFF. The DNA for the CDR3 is TGTGCCAGCAGCGGACGGTACGGGGAGCTGTTTTTT. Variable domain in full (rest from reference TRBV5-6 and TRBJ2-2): DAGVTQSPTHLIKTRGQQVTLRCSPKSGHDTVSWYQQALGQGPQFIFQYYEEEERQRGNFPDRFSGHQFPNYSSELNVNALLLGDSALYLCASSGRYGELFFGEGSRLTVL.